The 28 T cell receptor beta chains below come from one sample, sequenced in a study of Graves' ophthalmopathy and Graves' hyperthyroidism. TCR beta CDR3 amplification used RNA transcripts. The first-round RT-PCR employed HTBI primers together with the Qiagen OneStep RT-PCR kit. A multiplex PCR was then performed as the second round. MiXCR was run by TCRdb on the multiplex PCR reads, yielding one entry per CDR3 protein. The sample includes hundreds of thousands of distinct CDR3 sequences, about 24% of them seen just once. The specimen was peripheral blood. The receptors stem from a woman under 30 with stable Graves' hyperthyroidism. Some clones in this sample may be carry-over from other donors' samples.

This clonotype was observed many times. The chain links TRBV5-6 to TRBJ1-2; no reliable D call. Looked up from germline, CDR1 is SGHDT and CDR2 is YYEEEE. Trimming removed 1 base from V and 6 bases from J, with 13 bases in between. This CDR3 is built from 14 residues. CDR3 in amino acids: CASSLYGIGNGYTF. DNA for the CDR3: TGTGCCAGCAGCTTGTACGGGATCGGGAATGGCTACACCTTC. Together with reference TRBV5-6 and TRBJ1-2, the CDR3 gives the full variable domain: DAGVTQSPTHLIKTRGQQVTLRCSPKSGHDTVSWYQQALGQGPQFIFQYYEEEERQRGNFPDRFSGHQFPNYSSELNVNALLLGDSALYLCASSLYGIGNGYTFGSGTRLTVV.

This clonotype was counted at least ten times. This chain connects TRBV12-3 or TRBV12-4 to TRBJ1-2; possible D gene TRBD1, 5 bases. The CDR3 spans 15 residues. The V and J ends lost 7 bases and 6 bases respectively, with 21 bases between them. The CDR3 DNA reads TGTGCCAGCACGCTAGCCGGGACGGCCAGAGATGGCTACACCTTC. It yields the protein CASTLAGTARDGYTF.

This chain joins TRBV5-1 and TRBJ2-5; 7 bases line up with TRBD2. Germline-derived CDR1 and CDR2 are SGHRS and YFSETQ. The CDR3 extends over 16 amino acids. V shed 0 bases and J 1 base; nucleotides not matched to a gene: 6. In DNA form, the CDR3 reads TGCGCCAGCAGCTTGGGATCAGCGGGGCCCCAAGAGACCCAGTACTTC. It encodes CASSLGSAGPQETQYF.

The genes are TRBV7-8 and TRBJ2-7; the D gene is possibly TRBD2 (7 bases). Deletions cut 6 bases from V and 9 bases from J, with 21 bases between. The CDR3 loop spans 14 amino acids. CDR1 SGHVS and CDR2 FQNEAQ come from the germline V gene. The CDR3 spells CASRPRGGAGVQYF. CDR3 DNA: TGTGCCAGCAGGCCACGTGGGGGGGCGGGAGTGCAGTACTTC.

In its sample, this clonotype was seen many times. V and J are TRBV7-2 and TRBJ1-2; no clear D gene. Trimming cost V 0 bases and J 2 bases, with 13 bases left between them. Looked up from germline, CDR1 is SGHTA and CDR2 is FQGNSA. The length of the CDR3 is 16 residues. The DNA of the CDR3 is TGTGCCAGCAGCTTAGCCGGGAGGGAGAAGAACTATGGCTACACCTTC. This sequence encodes CASSLAGREKNYGYTF.

This clonotype was detected many times. The V gene is TRBV7-2, the J gene TRBJ2-7, with D possibly being TRBD1 or TRBD2 (6 bases each). The CDR3 loop spans 15 amino acids. Germline loops: CDR1 SGHTA, CDR2 FQGNSA. Trimming pared 5 bases from V and 6 bases from J, leaving 20 bases between. The CDR3 DNA reads as TGTGCCAGCAGCCGCCCGAGGGGGGAAAAGGGCGAGCAGTACTTC. It codes for CASSRPRGEKGEQYF.

This clonotype was seen ten or more times. This chain links TRBV12-3 or TRBV12-4 with TRBJ2-7, with D possibly called TRBD1 or TRBD2 (5 bases each). CDR3 length equals 15 residues. V lost 7 bases and J lost 2, with 18 bases in between. CDR3 coding DNA: TGTGCCAGCAAAATTTACCGGGACGGTACCTACGAGCAGTACTTC. Encoded protein: CASKIYRDGTYEQYF.

This clonotype was detected many times. This chain joins TRBV5-1 and TRBJ1-2; 8 bases agree with TRBD1. Trimming at V came to 7 bases and at J to 1 base, leaving 0 bases not matched to a gene. This CDR3 contains 12 residues. The germline gives CDR1 SGHRS, CDR2 YFSETQ. The CDR3 coding sequence is TGCGCCAGCGGACAGGGTAACTATGGCTACACCTTC. It yields the protein CASGQGNYGYTF. Variable domain in full (rest from reference TRBV5-1 and TRBJ1-2): KAGVTQTPRYLIKTRGQQVTLSCSPISGHRSVSWYQQTPGQGLQFLFEYFSETQRNKGNFPGRFSGRQFSNSRSEMNVSTLELGDSALYLCASGQGNYGYTFGSGTRLTVV.

The J gene is TRBJ1-5, the V gene TRBV2; 11 bases match TRBD1. CDR3 size: 14 residues. Losses at the gene ends were 5 bases for V and 7 bases for J; bases not matched to a gene: 4. Germline V CDR1 and CDR2: SNHLY, FYNNEI. The CDR3 here is CASSSDRGPQPQHF. In nucleotides, the CDR3 is TGTGCCAGCAGTTCGGACAGGGGGCCGCAGCCCCAGCATTTT.

There are many counts of this clonotype. V and J are TRBV20-1 and TRBJ1-1; D perhaps matches TRBD1 (5 bases). The V end lost 1 base, the J end lost 1 base, and 10 bases lay between the germline ends. The CDR3 length is 14 residues. From germline, CDR1 is DFQATT and CDR2 SNEGSKA (reference sequence). In nucleotides, the CDR3 is TGCAGTGCTAGAGCAGGGACGCGGAACACTGAAGCTTTCTTT. It specifies CSARAGTRNTEAFF.

The rearrangement links TRBV13 to TRBJ2-7; TRBD1 might be the D (5 bases). CDR3 length: 14 residues. Germline V gives CDR1 PRHDT, CDR2 FYEKMQ (reference sequence). Trimming took off 5 bases at V and 3 bases at J, with 14 bases between the two ends. For the CDR3, the DNA is TGTGCCAGCAGCCAAGTCGACAGAAACTACGAGCAGTACTTC. Translated: CASSQVDRNYEQYF.

The chain joins TRBV6-2 or TRBV6-3 to TRBJ1-1; 7 bases are shared with TRBD1. The CDR3 has 16 residues. Germline V gene sequence: CDR1 MNHEY, CDR2 SVGEGT. V lost 2 bases and J lost 0; bases outside the gene matches: 6. The CDR3 sequence: CASSYRGRNLNTEAFF. The CDR3 coding sequence is TGTGCCAGCAGTTACAGGGGGCGGAATTTGAACACTGAAGCTTTCTTT.

V and J are TRBV20-1 and TRBJ2-2; 7 bases match TRBD2. Germline V gene sequence: CDR1 DFQATT, CDR2 SNEGSKA (reference sequence). The CDR3 is made up of 15 amino acids. The V gene end was trimmed by 3 bases and the J gene end by 1 base; junction bases not matched to a gene: 5. Here the CDR3 reads CSASSQRGNTGELFF. The CDR3 DNA reads as TGCAGTGCTAGTAGCCAGCGGGGGAACACCGGGGAGCTGTTTTTT.

This clonotype has at least ten counts. V gene TRBV15 combines with J gene TRBJ2-2, with D possibly TRBD2 on 6 matching bases. Germline V gene sequence: CDR1 LNHNV, CDR2 YYDKDF (reference sequence). V was cut by 0 bases and J by 6 bases, with 17 bases left in between. CDR3 length equals 17 residues. CDR3 nucleotide sequence: TGTGCCACCAGCAGAGATCTCACTAGCTCGAGTTCCGGGGAGCTGTTTTTT. Its translation is CATSRDLTSSSSGELFF.

This clonotype was counted ten times or more. The J gene is TRBJ2-7, the V gene TRBV11-2, with 9 bases identical to TRBD1. The length of the CDR3 is 15 residues. Germline CDR1 SGHAT, CDR2 FQNNGV. V shed 6 bases, J shed 3 bases, and the junction held 9 bases outside the gene matches. This CDR3 is CASRIPGQGIYEQYF. DNA for the CDR3: TGTGCCAGCAGGATACCGGGACAGGGAATCTACGAGCAGTACTTC.

This clonotype was observed many times. CDR3 region: CASSSRQAYGYTF. The CDR3, as DNA: TGTGCCAGCAGCTCAAGACAGGCCTATGGCTACACCTTC. This chain uses TRBV7-9 with TRBJ1-2; D possibly corresponds to TRBD1 (6 bases). Germline values: CDR1 SEHNR, CDR2 FQNEAQ (reference sequence). Trimming pared 4 bases from V and 4 bases from J, leaving 10 bases between. This CDR3 comprises 13 residues.

This clonotype was observed a few times. The junction does not match germline at one end; this may be a read error. The chain employs TRBV29-1 and TRBJ2-4, with D perhaps TRBD1 (7 bases). CDR1 SQVTM and CDR2 ANQGSEA come from the germline V gene. The CDR3 consists of 14 residues. CDR3 in amino acids: CSVRKQGRGNIKYF. The CDR3 DNA follows: TGCAGCGTTCGTAAACAGGGGCGCGGGAACATTAAGTACTTC.

J is TRBJ2-7 and V is TRBV5-1; a weak D match, TRBD1 (5 bases). CDR3 length: 15 amino acids. Germline CDR1 reads SGHRS; CDR2 reads YFSETQ. With 7 bases removed from V and 2 bases from J, the gap between germline ends came to 19 bases. The CDR3 DNA sequence: TGCGCCAGCCGAACCTCTGGCAGGGTCACCTACGAGCAGTACTTC. It yields the protein CASRTSGRVTYEQYF.

As to this clonotype: One base away lies a much larger clone, so this may be a sequencing read error. The chain links TRBV14 to TRBJ1-5; D gene uncertain. This CDR3 region has 12 residues. Germline CDR1 SGHDN, CDR2 FVKESK. The CDR3 DNA sequence: TGTTCCACCCCATTTTGCAATCAGCCCCAGCATTTT. The encoded protein is CSTPFCNQPQHF.

This clonotype was recorded at least ten times. The J gene is TRBJ1-6, the V gene TRBV10-3; D gene ambiguous. Germline CDR1 reads ENHRY; CDR2 reads SYGVKD. Trimming shortened V by 0 bases and J by 11 bases, and 11 bases separated the two germline ends. There are 14 residues in the CDR3. CDR3 coding DNA: TGTGCCATCAGTGAGTCCGGCAGAACTACACCCCTCCACTTT. Translated, it gives CAISESGRTTPLHF.

This chain links TRBV12-3 or TRBV12-4 with TRBJ1-5; the D is unclear. Trimming took off 3 bases at V and 3 bases at J, with 9 bases between the two ends. The length of the CDR3 is 14 residues. Here the CDR3 reads CASSLSRPNQPQHF. The CDR3 DNA reads as TGTGCCAGCAGTTTGTCCAGACCCAATCAGCCCCAGCATTTT.

Many counts were recorded for this clonotype. V usage is TRBV6-1 and J usage is TRBJ1-5; tentatively, D is TRBD1 (5 bases). Germline V gene lookup returns CDR1 MNHNS and CDR2 SASEGT. Trimming removed 4 bases at V and 3 bases at J, with 10 bases between. The CDR3 has 14 amino acids. CDR3 in amino acids: CASSGRQINQPQHF. The CDR3 DNA reads TGTGCCAGCAGTGGACGACAGATCAATCAGCCCCAGCATTTT.

This clonotype showed up many times. V and J are TRBV20-1 and TRBJ2-5, with D perhaps TRBD2 (5 bases). The CDR3 spans 12 residues. Germline lookup yields CDR1 DFQATT and CDR2 SNEGSKA (reference sequence). With 1 base removed from V and 5 bases from J, the gap between germline ends came to 8 bases. The CDR3 here is CSARARGETQYF. The CDR3 DNA sequence: TGCAGTGCTAGAGCTAGAGGGGAGACCCAGTACTTC.

A remark on this clonotype: It may be a read error: a sequence one base away is much more abundant. This chain links TRBV4-1 with TRBJ1-1; D is undetermined. Germline values: CDR1 MGHRA, CDR2 YSYEKL. The CDR3 runs to 12 residues. CDR3 bases: TGTGCCAGCAGCCATTCGTTCACTGAAGCTTTCTTT. It codes for CASSHSFTEAFF.

This clonotype has just a few counts. The V gene is TRBV7-9, the J gene TRBJ2-7, with 10 bases fitting TRBD1. Germline CDR1 is SEHNR and CDR2 is FQNEAQ (reference sequence). This CDR3 spans 12 amino acids. Trimming at V came to 5 bases and at J to 8 bases, leaving 3 bases not matched to a gene. CDR3 sequence: CASSPTGGKQYF. The CDR3 region has the DNA TGTGCCAGCAGCCCGACAGGGGGCAAGCAGTACTTC.

This clonotype was seen at least ten times. V is TRBV20-1 and J is TRBJ2-5; TRBD1 or TRBD2 may be the D gene (6 bases each). V was trimmed by 6 bases and J by 0 bases, leaving 14 bases between them. CDR1 DFQATT and CDR2 SNEGSKA come from the germline V gene (reference sequence). This CDR3 is 14 amino acids long. CDR3 nucleotides: TGCAGTGCCCCCATCGGGGGCCACCAAGAGACCCAGTACTTC. It specifies CSAPIGGHQETQYF.

Many counts were recorded for this clonotype. This chain joins TRBV11-2 and TRBJ2-7, with no clear D. Trimming pared 5 bases from V and 5 bases from J, leaving 22 bases between. CDR1 SGHAT and CDR2 FQNNGV come from the germline V gene. The CDR3 runs to 16 residues. This chain's CDR3 is CASSPPGGWNLDEQYF. DNA for the CDR3: TGTGCCAGCAGCCCGCCCGGCGGATGGAACTTGGACGAGCAGTACTTC.

In its sample, this clonotype was seen many times. The chain uses TRBV11-2 and TRBJ1-1; possible D gene TRBD1, 5 bases. From germline, CDR1 is SGHAT and CDR2 FQNNGV. V lost 2 bases and J lost 3, with 16 bases in between. The CDR3 loop spans 16 amino acids. CDR3 in amino acids: CASSLRLPDSDTEAFF. The CDR3 region has the DNA TGTGCCAGCAGCTTAAGACTCCCCGACAGTGACACTGAAGCTTTCTTT.